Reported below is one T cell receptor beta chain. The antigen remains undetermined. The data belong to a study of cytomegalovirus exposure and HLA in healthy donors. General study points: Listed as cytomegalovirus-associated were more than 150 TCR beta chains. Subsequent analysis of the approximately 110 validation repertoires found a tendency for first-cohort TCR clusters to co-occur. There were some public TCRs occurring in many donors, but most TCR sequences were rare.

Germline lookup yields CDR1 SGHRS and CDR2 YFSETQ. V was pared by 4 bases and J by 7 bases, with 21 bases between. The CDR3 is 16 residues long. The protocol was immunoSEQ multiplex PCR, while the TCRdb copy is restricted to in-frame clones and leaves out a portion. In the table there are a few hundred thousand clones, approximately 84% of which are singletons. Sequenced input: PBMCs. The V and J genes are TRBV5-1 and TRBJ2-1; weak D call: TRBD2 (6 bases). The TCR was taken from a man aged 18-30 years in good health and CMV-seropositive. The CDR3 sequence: CASSGGGPLSWNEQFF. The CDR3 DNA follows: TGCGCCAGCAGCGGGGGAGGACCCCTCAGTTGGAATGAGCAGTTCTTC.